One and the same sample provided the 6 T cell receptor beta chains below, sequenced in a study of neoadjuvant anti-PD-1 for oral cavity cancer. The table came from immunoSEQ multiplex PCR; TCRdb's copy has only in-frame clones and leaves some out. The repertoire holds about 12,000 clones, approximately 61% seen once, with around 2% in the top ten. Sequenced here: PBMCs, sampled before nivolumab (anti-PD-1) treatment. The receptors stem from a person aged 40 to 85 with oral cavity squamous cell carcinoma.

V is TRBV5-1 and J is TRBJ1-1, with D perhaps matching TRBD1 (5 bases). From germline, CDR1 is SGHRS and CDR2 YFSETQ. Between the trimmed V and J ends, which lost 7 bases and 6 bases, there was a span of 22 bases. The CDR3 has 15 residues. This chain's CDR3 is CASSPAPGLLPEAFF. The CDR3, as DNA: TGCGCCAGCTCTCCTGCCCCAGGGTTATTACCTGAAGCTTTCTTT. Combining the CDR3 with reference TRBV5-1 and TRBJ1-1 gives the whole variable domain KAGVTQTPRYLIKTRGQQVTLSCSPISGHRSVSWYQQTPGQGLQFLFEYFSETQRNKGNFPGRFSGRQFSNSRSEMNVSTLELGDSALYLCASSPAPGLLPEAFFGQGTRLTVV.

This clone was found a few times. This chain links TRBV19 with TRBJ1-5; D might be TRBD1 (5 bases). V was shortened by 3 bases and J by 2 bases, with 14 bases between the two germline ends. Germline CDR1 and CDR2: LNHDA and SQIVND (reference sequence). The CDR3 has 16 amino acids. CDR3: CASSMTGGIGNQPQHF. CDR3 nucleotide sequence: TGTGCCAGTAGTATGACTGGGGGGATAGGCAATCAGCCCCAGCATTTT.

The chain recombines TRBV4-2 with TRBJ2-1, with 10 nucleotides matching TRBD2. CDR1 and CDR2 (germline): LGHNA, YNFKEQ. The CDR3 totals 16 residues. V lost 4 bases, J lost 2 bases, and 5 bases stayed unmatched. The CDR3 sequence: CASSPVAGGTYNEQFF. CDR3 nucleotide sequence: TGTGCCAGCAGCCCCGTAGCGGGAGGTACCTACAATGAGCAGTTCTTC.

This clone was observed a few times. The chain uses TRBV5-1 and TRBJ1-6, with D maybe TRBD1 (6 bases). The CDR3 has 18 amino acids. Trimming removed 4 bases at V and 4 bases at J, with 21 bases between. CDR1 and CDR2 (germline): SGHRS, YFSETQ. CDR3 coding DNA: TGCGCCAGCAGCGCAAGCAACTCCGGGACACGATATAATTCACCCCTCCACTTT. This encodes CASSASNSGTRYNSPLHF.

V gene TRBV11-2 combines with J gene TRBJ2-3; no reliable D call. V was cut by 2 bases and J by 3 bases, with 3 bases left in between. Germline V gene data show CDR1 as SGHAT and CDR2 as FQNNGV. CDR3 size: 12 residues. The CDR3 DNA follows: TGTGCCAGCAGCTTATGGACAGATACGCAGTATTTT. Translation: CASSLWTDTQYF.

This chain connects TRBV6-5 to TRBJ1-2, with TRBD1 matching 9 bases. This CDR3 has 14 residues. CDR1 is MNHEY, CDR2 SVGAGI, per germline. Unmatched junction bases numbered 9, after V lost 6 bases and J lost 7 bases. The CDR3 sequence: CASRVTGGASGYTF. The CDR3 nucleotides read TGTGCCAGCAGAGTAACAGGGGGCGCCTCTGGCTACACCTTC.